This TCR beta chain was captured by sequencing in a study of cytomegalovirus exposure and HLA in healthy donors. For this clone: Its antigen is unknown.

General study results and limits: Earlier analysis yielded a pattern in which most TCR beta V segments were productive about 87% or about 30% of the time.

The CDR3 has 13 residues. Trimming cost V 5 bases and J 7 bases; bases outside gene matches: 4. Germline values: CDR1 MDHEN, CDR2 SYDVKM. A multiplex PCR was run with 60 Vbeta primers and 13 Jbeta primers. The method was immunoSEQ multiplex PCR; TCRdb's version includes in-frame clones alone and lacks a portion of them. This repertoire shows some 150,000 clones, over 80% found once; its top ten account for less than 3.5%. This TCR derives from a woman between 25 and 40 years old in good health and CMV-seronegative. This chain joins TRBV28 and TRBJ1-4; 7 positions agree with TRBD1. The sequenced material came from PBMCs. CDR3 in amino acids: CASSPPGGEKLFF. The DNA for the CDR3 is TGTGCCAGCAGTCCTCCAGGGGGTGAAAAACTGTTTTTT.